These 12 T cell receptor beta chains came from one sample sequenced in a study of OX40 agonist ivuxolimab in advanced cancers. Method: immunoSEQ multiplex PCR; TCRdb's copy keeps in-frame clones and lacks some. The profile covers tens of thousands of clones, with over 90% appearing a single time and roughly 25% taken by the ten largest. The sample was CD4+ or CD8+ T cells sorted from blood, taken in a trial of the OX40 agonist ivuxolimab. The receptors here all came from an adult with an advanced solid tumor such as melanoma, head and neck, liver or kidney cancer.

This clone was seen more than once but under ten times. The chain employs TRBV27 and TRBJ1-1, with 11 bases identical to TRBD1. V gave up 5 bases and J gave up 4 bases; unmatched junction bases: 12. The length of the CDR3 is 17 residues. The germline CDR1 and CDR2 sequences are MNHEY and SMNVEV (reference sequence). In DNA, the CDR3 is TGTGCCAGCAGTCCCCCCGCCGGGACAGGGGGTTCCACTGAAGCTTTCTTT. This sequence encodes CASSPPAGTGGSTEAFF.

The CDR3 DNA sequence: TGTGCCAGCAGCGGAAGACCGGGACAGGGGTCCTGTGGTGCTCAGTACTTC. It translates to CASSGRPGQGSCGAQYF. The rearrangement uses TRBV21-1 and TRBJ2-4; the table's D call, TRBD1, has no DNA check behind it. TRBV21-1 is a pseudogene locus. This CDR3 is built from 17 residues.

V usage is TRBV11-2 and J usage is TRBJ2-3; 8 bases are a match to TRBD1. Looked up from germline, CDR1 is SGHAT and CDR2 is FQNNGV. The CDR3 sequence is 14 residues long. Unmatched junction bases numbered 8, after V lost 5 bases and J lost 7 bases. The CDR3 region has the DNA TGTGCCAGCAGCGCCGGGACAGGTCTTCATACGCAGTATTTT. Translating gives CASSAGTGLHTQYF.

The chain joins TRBV6-5 to TRBJ2-1; D possibly corresponds to TRBD2 (6 bases). The CDR3 sequence is 15 residues long. Germline assignment: CDR1 MNHEY and CDR2 SVGAGI. V was cut by 7 bases and J by 2 bases, with 15 bases left in between. The CDR3 reads CASTPGGAPYNEQFF. For the CDR3, the DNA is TGTGCCAGCACTCCCGGAGGGGCGCCCTACAATGAGCAGTTCTTC.

This CDR3 reads CAWSSTINSPLHF. For the CDR3, the DNA is TGTGCCTGGAGCTCCACGATTAATTCACCCCTCCACTTT. The V and J genes are TRBV30 and TRBJ1-6; no clear D gene. CDR1 is GTSNPN, CDR2 SVGIG, per germline (reference sequence). V dropped 3 bases and J dropped 6 bases, with 9 bases sitting between them. The CDR3 contains 13 residues.

The chain uses TRBV10-1 and TRBJ2-7, with D uncertain. Germline CDR1 is WNHNN and CDR2 is SYGVQD (reference sequence). The V end lost 2 bases, the J end lost 2 bases, and 4 bases lay between the germline ends. The CDR3 consists of 12 residues. The CDR3 DNA is TGCGCCAGCAGTGAGGGCACCTACGAGCAGTACTTC. It yields the protein CASSEGTYEQYF.

V is TRBV11-2 and J is TRBJ2-3; D gene unclear. Between the trimmed V and J ends, which lost 5 bases and 4 bases, there was a span of 10 bases. Germline-derived CDR1 and CDR2 are SGHAT and FQNNGV. This CDR3 is 13 amino acids long. Here the CDR3 DNA reads TGTGCCAGCAGCCTAAACCCGGCAGATACGCAGTATTTT. The encoded protein is CASSLNPADTQYF.

The rearrangement uses TRBV30 and TRBJ2-5; possible D gene TRBD2, 5 bases. Trimming shortened V by 2 bases and J by 2 bases, and 12 bases separated the two germline ends. The CDR3 is made up of 14 amino acids. Germline loops: CDR1 GTSNPN, CDR2 SVGIG (reference sequence). The CDR3 here is CAWSLEGEQETQYF. The CDR3 DNA sequence: TGTGCCTGGAGTTTAGAGGGTGAGCAAGAGACCCAGTACTTC.

This sequence joins TRBV11-2 and TRBJ2-5; D is ambiguous. Germline loops: CDR1 SGHAT, CDR2 FQNNGV. V gave up 2 bases and J gave up 4 bases, with 5 bases separating them. CDR3 length: 12 residues. This CDR3 is CASSLFGETQYF. The CDR3 DNA sequence: TGTGCCAGCAGCTTATTTGGAGAGACCCAGTACTTC.

The genes are TRBV7-6 and TRBJ2-5; 9 bases match TRBD1. The CDR3 covers 15 residues. Looked up from germline, CDR1 is SGHVS and CDR2 is FNYEAQ. Trimming took 5 bases from V and 3 from J; bases not matched to a gene: 7. DNA for the CDR3: TGTGCCAGCAGCGGGCGCGGGGACAGGGAAGAGACCCAGTACTTC. It encodes CASSGRGDREETQYF. Together with reference TRBV7-6 and TRBJ2-5, the CDR3 gives the full variable domain: GAGVSQSPRYKVTKRGQDVALRCDPISGHVSLYWYRQALGQGPEFLTYFNYEAQQDKSGLPNDRFSAERPEGSISTLTIQRTEQRDSAMYRCASSGRGDREETQYFGPGTRLLVL.

The chain employs TRBV9 and TRBJ1-5, with D possibly matching TRBD1 (6 bases). Germline V lookup: CDR1 SGDLS, CDR2 YYNGEE. Trimming stripped 3 bases from V and 3 bases from J, with 10 bases between. This CDR3 has 14 amino acids. The CDR3 sequence: CASSAGTYNQPQHF. The CDR3 region has the DNA TGTGCCAGCAGCGCCGGGACATACAATCAGCCCCAGCATTTT.

The V gene is TRBV18, the J gene TRBJ1-1; the D is unclear. The V gene's germline CDR1 is KGHSH and CDR2 LQKENI. The CDR3 runs to 14 residues. V was clipped by 0 bases and J by 5 bases, with 10 bases between them. The CDR3 DNA reads TGTGCCAGCTCACCACCTTATCTTGGGACTGAAGCTTTCTTT. Its protein product is CASSPPYLGTEAFF.